The 16 T cell receptor beta chains reported below all come from one sample, sequenced in a study of shared clonotypes between healthy human individuals. Clones were read by immunoSEQ multiplex PCR, and TCRdb kept only the in-frame ones, dropping some. This table holds around 2,000,000 clones, roughly 94% found once. The sample comprised naive CD4+ T cells sorted from blood. The subset is: CD45RA+ positively selected. The receptors here all came from a man aged 18 to 29 in good health.

This clone has only one observation. The chain links TRBV10-3 to TRBJ2-7; weak D call: TRBD1 (5 bases). This CDR3 has 15 amino acids. With 3 bases removed from V and 2 bases from J, the gap between germline ends came to 14 bases. From germline, CDR1 is ENHRY and CDR2 SYGVKD. CDR3 region: CAISDLTANAYEQYF. CDR3 DNA sequence: TGTGCCATCAGTGATCTGACAGCTAATGCCTACGAGCAGTACTTC.

V usage is TRBV6-5 and J usage is TRBJ1-1; D ambiguous. CDR3 length: 14 amino acids. CDR1 MNHEY and CDR2 SVGAGI come from the germline V gene. Trimming removed 6 bases at V and 2 bases at J, with 13 bases between. The CDR3 DNA is TGTGCCAGCAGACCCCAGGTAACCAACACTGAAGCTTTCTTT. Translation gives CASRPQVTNTEAFF.

The chain couples TRBV5-1 to TRBJ1-3; D call uncertain. The CDR3 extends over 14 amino acids. From germline, CDR1 is SGHRS and CDR2 YFSETQ. V was pared by 4 bases and J by 4 bases, with 12 bases between. The CDR3 region has the DNA TGCGCCAGCAGCGGCGGGTACTCAGGAAACACCATATATTTT. Its translation is CASSGGYSGNTIYF.

About this clone: In the same sample, other DNA sequences code for this CDR3. The gene calls are TRBV11-3 and TRBJ2-3; 9 positions agree with TRBD2. The germline V gene encodes CDR1 SGHNT and CDR2 YENEEA. This CDR3 region has 16 residues. The ends lost 1 base at V and 2 bases at J; junction bases unmatched: 4. CDR3 amino acids: CASSLGLAGNTDTQYF. The DNA of the CDR3 is TGTGCCAGCAGCTTAGGGCTAGCGGGGAACACAGATACGCAGTATTTT.

This rearrangement joins TRBV4-3 to TRBJ1-2; TRBD1 matches 7 bases. The CDR3 covers 15 residues. With V trimmed by 2 bases and J by 5 bases, 8 bases remained unmatched. Germline lookup yields CDR1 LGHNA and CDR2 YSLEER. CDR3 protein: CASSQSPGQLYGYTF. The CDR3 nucleotides read TGCGCCAGCAGCCAATCCCCGGGACAGCTGTATGGCTACACCTTC.

This clone has a handful of counts. CDR3 residues: CASSPPWQQETQYF. The CDR3 nucleotides read TGTGCCAGCTCACCACCATGGCAACAAGAGACCCAGTACTTC. The chain joins TRBV18 to TRBJ2-5; unclear D gene. Trimming removed 0 bases from V and 2 bases from J, with 7 bases in between. From germline, CDR1 is KGHSH and CDR2 LQKENI. This CDR3 has 14 residues.

This chain joins TRBV19 and TRBJ2-3; unclear D gene. The germline V and J ends were trimmed by 3 bases and 1 base, with 11 bases remaining between them. CDR3 length: 15 amino acids. Germline V gene data show CDR1 as LNHDA and CDR2 as SQIVND (reference sequence). For the CDR3, the DNA is TGTGCCAGTAGTATTGGACCCCAGGGCACAGATACGCAGTATTTT. It specifies CASSIGPQGTDTQYF. Variable domain in full (rest from reference TRBV19 and TRBJ2-3): DGGITQSPKYLFRKEGQNVTLSCEQNLNHDAMYWYRQDPGQGLRLIYYSQIVNDFQKGDIAEGYSVSREKKESFPLTVTSAQKNPTAFYLCASSIGPQGTDTQYFGPGTRLTVL.

The chain employs TRBV7-9 and TRBJ2-4; 10 bases fit TRBD1. Trimming cost V 5 bases and J 6 bases; bases outside gene matches: 7. Per germline, CDR1 SEHNR and CDR2 FQNEAQ (reference sequence). The CDR3 has 15 amino acids. The CDR3 DNA sequence: TGTGCCAGCAGCCCTGTGACAGGGGGCGCAAACATTCAGTACTTC. This encodes CASSPVTGGANIQYF.

The J gene is TRBJ1-1, the V gene TRBV23-1; D call uncertain. TRBV23-1 is designated an ORF whose function remains uncertain. This CDR3 has 15 amino acids. V lost 6 bases to trimming and J lost 2 bases, with 16 bases between them. The CDR3 is CASRKVEEANTEAFF. CDR3 sequence (DNA): TGCGCCAGCAGAAAAGTGGAGGAAGCAAACACTGAAGCTTTCTTT.

V is TRBV6-5 and J is TRBJ2-1; D gene unclear. Germline CDR1 is MNHEY and CDR2 is SVGAGI. Trimming pared 3 bases from V and 0 bases from J, leaving 6 bases between. The CDR3 consists of 14 residues. CDR3 DNA sequence: TGTGCCAGCAGTTATTTCAGCTCCTACAATGAGCAGTTCTTC. Translation: CASSYFSSYNEQFF.

The V call is TRBV6-6, the J call TRBJ2-7, with 10 bases aligning to TRBD2. Losses at the gene ends were 4 bases for V and 0 bases for J; bases not matched to a gene: 3. The CDR3 runs 15 residues. The germline V gene has CDR1 MNHNY and CDR2 SVGAGI (reference sequence). CDR3 bases: TGTGCCAGCAGTTTACTAGCGGGGAGCTCCTACGAGCAGTACTTC. Encoded protein: CASSLLAGSSYEQYF.

The V call is TRBV6-5, the J call TRBJ2-1, with 8 nucleotides matching TRBD2. CDR1 MNHEY and CDR2 SVGAGI come from the germline V gene. The CDR3 is 16 amino acids. V gave up 2 bases and J gave up 0 bases; unmatched junction bases: 3. The CDR3 reads CASSYRGGSSYNEQFF. The CDR3, as DNA: TGTGCCAGCAGTTACCGCGGGGGGAGCTCCTACAATGAGCAGTTCTTC.

The V and J genes are TRBV6-6 and TRBJ2-5, with D maybe TRBD2 (6 bases). Germline V gene lookup returns CDR1 MNHNY and CDR2 SVGAGI (reference sequence). V was pared by 6 bases and J by 4 bases, with 15 bases between. CDR3 length equals 14 residues. This chain's CDR3 is CASRNPGGVETQYF. Here the CDR3 DNA reads TGTGCCAGCAGGAACCCGGGCGGGGTAGAGACCCAGTACTTC.

Concerning this clone: Different DNA sequences within this sample yield the same CDR3. V gene TRBV11-2 combines with J gene TRBJ1-2, with D possibly matching TRBD1 (5 bases). Germline loops: CDR1 SGHAT, CDR2 FQNNGV. The CDR3 has 13 residues. With 2 bases removed from V and 7 bases from J, the gap between germline ends came to 11 bases. CDR3 sequence: CASSLTGGGGYTF. The CDR3 DNA reads TGTGCCAGCAGCTTAACGGGGGGAGGTGGCTACACCTTC.

The CDR3 reads CASSEPGVQETQYF. CDR3 DNA sequence: TGTGCCAGCAGTGAACCCGGGGTCCAAGAGACCCAGTACTTC. The gene calls are TRBV6-1 and TRBJ2-5, with a tentative D call TRBD2 (5 bases). Trimming removed 2 bases at V and 1 base at J, with 8 bases between. The germline CDR1 and CDR2 sequences are MNHNS and SASEGT. The CDR3 extends over 14 amino acids.

This chain connects TRBV27 to TRBJ2-5; D is perhaps TRBD2 (5 bases). V shed 6 bases and J shed 7 bases, with 21 bases lying between them. This CDR3 spans 15 amino acids. In germline, CDR1 is MNHEY, CDR2 SMNVEV (reference sequence). The CDR3 protein is CASSRTETAGGTQYF. Written as DNA, the CDR3 is TGTGCCAGCAGCCGGACCGAGACGGCGGGTGGGACCCAGTACTTC.